Below are 19 T cell receptor beta chains sequenced from a single sample in a study of T cell responses to AZD1222 COVID-19 vaccine. The assay was immunoSEQ multiplex PCR, and TCRdb's table has in-frame clones only and misses some. This sample yields 150,000 to 200,000 clones, of which 87% are seen a single time; 2.5% to 3% belongs to the top ten. The starting material was peripheral blood, obtained on day 0 of MenACWY control vaccination. The receptors originated from an adult in good health.

This chain joins TRBV19 and TRBJ2-7, with D maybe TRBD2 (6 bases). V lost 6 bases, J lost 5 bases, and 17 bases lay in between. In germline, CDR1 is LNHDA, CDR2 SQIVND (reference sequence). CDR3 size: 14 residues. DNA of the CDR3: TGTGCCAGTAGCTCCGTGGAGGGGAGGCACGAGCAGTACTTC. Protein sequence: CASSSVEGRHEQYF.

CDR3 nucleotides: TGTGCCAGTAGGGACCCAGGGGGGCTGAACACTGAAGCTTTCTTT. It is translated as CASRDPGGLNTEAFF. This rearrangement joins TRBV19 to TRBJ1-1; the match to TRBD1 covers 7 bases. With 6 bases clipped from V and 0 bases from J, the junction kept 7 bases outside the gene matches. CDR3 length: 15 residues. Germline values: CDR1 LNHDA, CDR2 SQIVND (reference sequence).

This clone was seen a single time. V usage is TRBV28 and J usage is TRBJ1-6; D might be TRBD1 (5 bases). V lost 1 base, J lost 15 bases, and 25 bases lay in between. The CDR3 is 17 residues long. Germline CDR1 reads MDHEN; CDR2 reads SYDVKM. The CDR3 nucleotides are TGTGCCAGCAGTTTATTTTCAACCGGGACGAGTAAAGAACTCCTCCACTTT. Protein sequence: CASSLFSTGTSKELLHF.

The rearrangement links TRBV18 to TRBJ1-4, with TRBD1 identical over 7 bases. Unmatched junction bases numbered 6, after V lost 2 bases and J lost 6 bases. This CDR3 spans 15 amino acids. Per the germline V gene, CDR1 is KGHSH and CDR2 is LQKENI. CDR3 in amino acids: CASSPRTGPDEKLFF. The CDR3 DNA reads as TGTGCCAGCTCACCAAGGACAGGACCTGATGAAAAACTGTTTTTT.

The J gene is TRBJ2-2, the V gene TRBV27, with D maybe TRBD1 (5 bases). The CDR3 spans 13 residues. Trimming left V 8 bases short and J 2 bases short, with 9 bases between. Germline-derived CDR1 and CDR2 are MNHEY and SMNVEV (reference sequence). The CDR3, as DNA: TGTGCCAGCTGCGACAGCAACACCGGGGAGCTGTTTTTT. Amino acid sequence: CASCDSNTGELFF.

The rearrangement links TRBV19 to TRBJ2-1, with 10 bases lining up with TRBD2. CDR3 length: 18 amino acids. The V segment lost 6 bases and the J segment 7 bases; nucleotides outside the gene matches: 18. In germline, CDR1 is LNHDA, CDR2 SQIVND (reference sequence). As DNA, the CDR3 is TGTGCCAGTAGGGGAGGGAAAGCGGGAGGGCCTCTGGGAAATGAGCAGTTCTTC. It specifies CASRGGKAGGPLGNEQFF.

J is TRBJ1-5 and V is TRBV5-3; D gene unclear. TRBV5-3 is noted as an ORF with a role that remains uncertain. V dropped 4 bases and J dropped 5 bases, with 13 bases sitting between them. The CDR3 has 14 amino acids. The CDR3 nucleotides are TGTGCCAGAAGCGTTGGACGGTGGGATCAGCCCCAGCATTTT. Its translation is CARSVGRWDQPQHF.

The V gene is TRBV10-3, the J gene TRBJ1-1; D possibly corresponds to TRBD1 (5 bases). Trimming pared 5 bases from V and 5 bases from J, leaving 18 bases between. This CDR3 is built from 15 residues. Germline loops: CDR1 ENHRY, CDR2 SYGVKD. The CDR3 here is CAISLGNLGRTEAFF. Here the CDR3 DNA reads TGTGCCATCAGTTTGGGGAACCTGGGGCGAACTGAAGCTTTCTTT.

The V and J genes are TRBV4-3 and TRBJ1-6; 8 bases are a match to TRBD1. The CDR3 spans 15 residues. V shed 0 bases, J shed 7 bases, and the junction held 2 bases outside the gene matches. Germline assignment: CDR1 LGHNA and CDR2 YSLEER. CDR3 coding DNA: TGCGCCAGCAGCCAAGAAACAGGGGGGAATTCACCCCTCCACTTT. Protein: CASSQETGGNSPLHF.

This chain links TRBV2 with TRBJ2-7; TRBD1 aligns across 7 bases. Germline assignment: CDR1 SNHLY and CDR2 FYNNEI. CDR3 length: 15 residues. V shed 4 bases and J 2 bases; nucleotides not matched to a gene: 8. DNA for the CDR3: TGTGCCAGCAGTGGTTCGGGACAGAGGACCTACGAGCAGTACTTC. Encoded protein: CASSGSGQRTYEQYF.

This sequence joins TRBV12-3 or TRBV12-4 and TRBJ1-2, with 9 bases identical to TRBD1. The CDR3 is 13 amino acids. V lost 5 bases to trimming and J lost 8 bases; unmatched junction nucleotides: 6. CDR3 loop: CASSPGTGNGYTF. CDR3 DNA: TGTGCCAGCAGTCCCGGGACAGGGAACGGCTACACCTTC.

J is TRBJ1-3 and V is TRBV13, with D unclear. Germline lookup yields CDR1 PRHDT and CDR2 FYEKMQ (reference sequence). V shed 0 bases and J shed 0 bases, with 3 bases lying between them. The CDR3 spans 14 residues. The CDR3: CASSLGSSGNTIYF. CDR3 nucleotides: TGTGCCAGCAGCTTAGGTAGCTCTGGAAACACCATATATTTT.

The chain joins TRBV3-1 (or the pseudogene TRBV3-2) to TRBJ2-6; 7 bases line up with TRBD1. With 4 bases clipped from V and 1 base from J, the junction kept 10 bases outside the gene matches. This CDR3 contains 18 residues. The germline V gene has CDR1 LGHDT and CDR2 YNNKEL (reference sequence). Here the CDR3 reads CASSRGDSRLSGANVLTF. The CDR3, as DNA: TGTGCCAGCAGCCGAGGGGACAGTAGACTTTCTGGGGCCAACGTCCTGACTTTC.

The V call is TRBV3-1 (or the pseudogene TRBV3-2), the J call TRBJ1-2; unclear D gene. The length of the CDR3 is 15 residues. CDR1 is LGHDT, CDR2 YNNKEL, per germline (reference sequence). The ends were cut back, 4 bases at V and 8 bases at J, with 20 bases in the middle. The CDR3 coding sequence is TGTGCCAGCAGCCCAAGGGCCTGGCTCGAGCTAGGCTACACCTTC. It yields the protein CASSPRAWLELGYTF.

The V call is TRBV12-3 or TRBV12-4, the J call TRBJ2-7; a weak D match, TRBD1 (5 bases). The CDR3 covers 13 residues. V was pared by 8 bases and J by 2 bases, with 13 bases between. The CDR3 DNA follows: TGTGCCAGCCCAAAGGGGCCCACCTACGAGCAGTACTTC. Translation: CASPKGPTYEQYF.

In its sample, this clone was seen a few times. V is TRBV7-9 and J is TRBJ2-7; perhaps TRBD1 as D (5 bases). Germline-derived CDR1 and CDR2 are SEHNR and FQNEAQ (reference sequence). Trimming shortened V by 1 base and J by 3 bases, and 16 bases separated the two germline ends. This CDR3 comprises 16 residues. For the CDR3, the DNA is TGTGCCAGCAGCTTAGAAAGGACCCAGGGAAACTACGAGCAGTACTTC. This codes for CASSLERTQGNYEQYF.

The chain is built from TRBV3-1 (or the pseudogene TRBV3-2) and TRBJ2-1; 15 bases fit TRBD2. With 5 bases clipped from V and 3 bases from J, the junction kept 8 bases outside the gene matches. From germline, CDR1 is LGHDT and CDR2 YNNKEL (reference sequence). The CDR3 has 18 amino acids. CDR3 residues: CASSGRGLAGGGYNEQFF. Written as DNA, the CDR3 is TGTGCCAGCAGCGGAAGGGGACTAGCGGGAGGTGGCTACAATGAGCAGTTCTTC.

J is TRBJ1-1 and V is TRBV6-5, with no clear D. Trimming pared 4 bases from V and 4 bases from J, leaving 13 bases between. From germline, CDR1 is MNHEY and CDR2 SVGAGI. The CDR3 is made up of 14 amino acids. The CDR3 region is CASSSTSSFTEAFF. For the CDR3, the DNA is TGTGCCAGCAGTTCCACATCGTCGTTCACTGAAGCTTTCTTT.

The J gene is TRBJ2-3, the V gene TRBV28; D tentatively fits TRBD1 or TRBD2 (5 bases each). CDR3 size: 15 residues. V was cut by 2 bases and J by 7 bases, with 16 bases left in between. Germline assignment: CDR1 MDHEN and CDR2 SYDVKM. The CDR3 DNA reads TGTGCCAGCAGTTTAATGAGGGGTTCACTAAATACGCAGTATTTT. Protein sequence: CASSLMRGSLNTQYF.